A single sample gave rise to the 12 T cell receptor beta chains below, sequenced in a study of Graves' ophthalmopathy and Graves' hyperthyroidism. RNA transcripts served as template for amplifying TCR beta CDR3 sequences. A first-round RT-PCR used HTBI primers, followed by a second-round multiplex PCR. Via MiXCR, TCRdb re-called the multiplex PCR reads, giving one row per CDR3 protein. The repertoire has 560,000 or so distinct CDR3 sequences, less than 40% of them found once; the top ten carry about 4%. Input material: peripheral blood or thyroid tissue (not recorded which). The receptors here all came from an adult man with Graves' hyperthyroidism.

The rearrangement links TRBV20-1 to TRBJ2-2; D possibly corresponds to TRBD1 (5 bases). V lost 0 bases to trimming and J lost 3 bases, with 14 bases between them. The germline V gene has CDR1 DFQATT and CDR2 SNEGSKA (reference sequence). This CDR3 comprises 16 residues. The CDR3 loop is CSAREEGVGYTGELFF. DNA of the CDR3: TGCAGTGCTAGAGAAGAAGGGGTTGGGTACACCGGGGAGCTGTTTTTT.

The chain recombines TRBV5-1 with TRBJ2-7; 10 bases align to TRBD1. The CDR3 loop spans 15 amino acids. V lost 4 bases, J lost 4 bases, and 8 bases stayed unmatched. CDR1 is SGHRS, CDR2 YFSETQ, per germline. Here the CDR3 DNA reads TGCGCCAGCAGCATGGGACAGGGGATTTCGTACGAGCAGTACTTC. It is translated as CASSMGQGISYEQYF. The whole variable domain, filled in from reference TRBV5-1 and TRBJ2-7, reads KAGVTQTPRYLIKTRGQQVTLSCSPISGHRSVSWYQQTPGQGLQFLFEYFSETQRNKGNFPGRFSGRQFSNSRSEMNVSTLELGDSALYLCASSMGQGISYEQYFGPGTRLTVT.

This clonotype has a count of ten or more. V gene TRBV9 combines with J gene TRBJ1-6; TRBD1 matches 9 bases. Germline-derived CDR1 and CDR2 are SGDLS and YYNGEE. Unmatched junction bases numbered 5, after V lost 3 bases and J lost 7 bases. The CDR3 sequence is 15 residues long. CDR3 residues: CASSDPGQGNSPLHF. The CDR3 region has the DNA TGTGCCAGCAGCGACCCGGGACAGGGAAATTCACCCCTCCACTTT.

The CDR3: CASTLRGISGNYEQYF. CDR3 DNA sequence: TGTGCCAGCACCCTGCGGGGGATTAGTGGAAACTACGAGCAGTACTTC. J is TRBJ2-7 and V is TRBV6-5; 7 bases line up with TRBD2. The CDR3 totals 16 residues. From germline, CDR1 is MNHEY and CDR2 SVGAGI. V was pared by 7 bases and J by 3 bases, with 15 bases of the junction left unmatched.

This clonotype occurred a few times. This rearrangement joins TRBV13 to TRBJ2-7, with D possibly being TRBD2 (5 bases). This CDR3 comprises 18 residues. V was pared by 5 bases and J by 0 bases, with 23 bases between. Per the germline V gene, CDR1 is PRHDT and CDR2 is FYEKMQ (reference sequence). CDR3 sequence: CASSVLGRERRSSYEQYF. The CDR3 coding sequence is TGTGCCAGCAGCGTCCTAGGGAGAGAACGACGGAGCTCCTACGAGCAGTACTTC.

This clonotype was detected many times. The chain has TRBV7-9 and TRBJ2-7; D is perhaps TRBD2 (6 bases). The germline V and J ends were trimmed by 6 bases and 5 bases, with 14 bases remaining between them. CDR3 size: 13 residues. From germline, CDR1 is SEHNR and CDR2 FQNEAQ (reference sequence). The CDR3 sequence: CASSPGGSDEQYF. The CDR3 DNA reads as TGTGCCAGCAGTCCCGGGGGTAGCGACGAGCAGTACTTC. Filled out from reference TRBV7-9 and TRBJ2-7, the complete variable domain reads DTGVSQNPRHKITKRGQNVTFRCDPISEHNRLYWYRQTLGQGPEFLTYFQNEAQLEKSRLLSDRFSAERPKGSFSTLEIQRTEQGDSAMYLCASSPGGSDEQYFGPGTRLTVT.

The chain couples TRBV9 to TRBJ1-4, with a tentative D call TRBD1 (5 bases). Germline V gives CDR1 SGDLS, CDR2 YYNGEE. CDR3 length equals 15 residues. V was trimmed by 2 bases and J by 5 bases, leaving 13 bases between them. This chain's CDR3 is CASSVSGAQNEKLFF. For the CDR3, the DNA is TGTGCCAGCAGCGTTTCCGGGGCCCAGAATGAAAAACTGTTTTTT.

This clonotype was seen at least ten times. The chain recombines TRBV6-5 with TRBJ2-5, with 15 bases fitting TRBD2. Germline V gene lookup returns CDR1 MNHEY and CDR2 SVGAGI. This CDR3 contains 14 residues. Germline trimming cut 5 bases from V and 8 bases from J; bases unmatched to any gene: 3. Written as DNA, the CDR3 is TGTGCCAGCAGTGGACTAGCGGGGGGGCGAACCCAGTACTTC. Amino acids: CASSGLAGGRTQYF.

This clonotype came up a few times. The V and J genes are TRBV27 and TRBJ1-5; the match to TRBD1 covers 7 bases. The CDR3 contains 14 residues. Germline V lookup: CDR1 MNHEY, CDR2 SMNVEV (reference sequence). J lost 9 bases, V lost 6 bases, and 11 bases had no gene match. Here the CDR3 DNA reads TGTGCCAGCAGCCCAAAGGGGGCTGTAGTGCCCCAGCATTTT. Encoded protein: CASSPKGAVVPQHF.

The chain links TRBV29-1 to TRBJ1-2; TRBD1 might be the D (5 bases). Germline V gene data show CDR1 as SQVTM and CDR2 as ANQGSEA. The CDR3 consists of 12 residues. The V end was cut by 4 bases, the J end by 8 bases, with 14 bases between. The CDR3 is CSVGRGTAGYTF. DNA for the CDR3: TGCAGCGTTGGGCGGGGGACGGCGGGCTACACCTTC.

This clonotype was observed at least ten times. The chain combines TRBV6-1 with TRBJ1-6, with TRBD1 matching 7 bases. V lost 5 bases to trimming and J lost 14 bases; unmatched junction nucleotides: 18. Germline CDR1 MNHNS, CDR2 SASEGT. This CDR3 contains 16 residues. DNA of the CDR3: TGTGCCAGCAGTCCCGAACTAGGACTTACAGGGGTGGCCCTCCACTTT. Protein sequence: CASSPELGLTGVALHF.

This rearrangement joins TRBV11-1 to TRBJ2-7; 11 nucleotides agree with TRBD1. Unmatched junction bases numbered 4, after V lost 3 bases and J lost 6 bases. The CDR3 has 14 residues. Per germline, CDR1 SGHAT and CDR2 FQDESV (reference sequence). The CDR3 nucleotides are TGTGCCAGCAGCTTCTCCGGGACAGGGGGCGAGCAGTACTTC. Its translation is CASSFSGTGGEQYF.